The clone carrying this T cell receptor beta chain was recorded only once. These data originate in a study of blood T cell repertoires in COVID-19. Study at large: COVID-19 samples collected from the United States, Italy and Spain covered acute and convalescent phases. T cells, B-cell-depleted T cells, or PBMCs provided the cDNA or gDNA that served as material.

The authors' processing: Cell counts per sample came from amplifying reference gene primers. Data came from immunoSEQ multiplex PCR; TCRdb stores just in-frame clones and leaves some out. D and trimming were read from the DNA, whereas the V and J calls and clone size are those reported in that table. Of approximately 68,000 clones in the sample, about nine tenths were seen once. CDR1 KGHSH and CDR2 LQKENI come from the germline V gene. The CDR3 has 14 amino acids. V gave up 5 bases and J gave up 0 bases, with 7 bases separating them. This sequence joins TRBV18 and TRBJ1-4; no definite D call. This TCR derives from a man in his forties or fifties with active COVID-19. Sequenced input: peripheral blood. The CDR3 protein is CASSTETTNEKLFF. CDR3 nucleotide sequence: TGTGCCAGCTCAACAGAGACAACTAATGAAAAACTGTTTTTT.